This T cell receptor (beta chain) was obtained from a study of blood T cell repertoires in COVID-19. Study overall: Researchers got acute and convalescent COVID-19 samples from the United States, Italy and Spain.

TCRdb's table, derived via immunoSEQ multiplex PCR, lists solely in-frame clones and lacks some. Of 200,000 to 300,000 clones listed, around 88% were seen once; the top ten hold approximately 1.3%. The length of the CDR3 is 14 residues. CDR1 SNHLY and CDR2 FYNNEI come from the germline V gene. Trimming removed 7 bases at V and 1 base at J, with 13 bases between. Specimen: peripheral blood. The gene calls are TRBV2 and TRBJ1-1, with D perhaps TRBD1 (5 bases). This receptor was identified in a man aged 80 or over with acute or convalescent COVID-19. CDR3 bases: TGTGCCAGCAAGCTTAACAGGCCGAACACTGAAGCTTTCTTT. Protein sequence: CASKLNRPNTEAFF.